This TCR beta chain was observed in a study of early T cells in non-severe SARS-CoV-2 infection. Study overall: RNA in bulk from unsorted whole blood was sequenced, and chains were unpaired.

Each cDNA molecule carried a unique molecular identifier. TCRdb re-called the 5' RACE reads through MiXCR, storing one row per CDR3 protein. Of tens of thousands of distinct CDR3 sequences in the sample, 18% are singletons; the top ten hold more than 7.5%. CDR1 is MGHDK, CDR2 SYGVNS, per germline. Trimming shortened V by 4 bases and J by 3 bases, and 10 bases separated the two germline ends. The CDR3 contains 13 residues. General observations from the study: Using VDJdb, the matching emphasized anti-spike CD8 responses while missing private and CD4 specificities.

Concerning this clonotype itself: Its antigen is not identified.

The sample consisted of whole blood, taken at baseline. The gene calls are TRBV25-1 and TRBJ2-7; D unresolved. This clonotype originated in an adult who was a healthcare worker with PCR-confirmed SARS-CoV-2 infection or an uninfected control (not recorded which). CDR3 loop: CASSGSPSYEQYF. The CDR3 DNA sequence: TGTGCCAGCAGTGGGAGTCCCAGCTACGAGCAGTACTTC.